This T cell receptor (beta chain) emerged from a study of T cell changes during pregnancy in multiple sclerosis (dated by TCRdb to the late 2010s). Context from the whole study: Changes in the T cell repertoire over the course of pregnancy were examined in this study in women with multiple sclerosis.

Libraries were prepared through the immunoSEQ multiplex PCR assay. Sourced from immuneACCESS, this table was stored by TCRdb with only in-frame sequences that have V and J called. A share of the clones is absent; for the studies checked, an unresolved V gene accounts for under half, and the remainder has no known explanation. Across this sample there are 80,000 or so clones, with around 92% seen only once. The ten largest make up 2.6% of the sample. V is shortened by 2 bases, J by 2 bases, and the region joining them spans 18 bases. Including the terminal cysteine and phenylalanine, the CDR3 comprises 17 residues. Here the CDR3 DNA is all that survives: 51 bases in frame from base 1. CDR1 is given as MGHRA and CDR2 as YSYEKL, both from the germline V gene. With regard to this clone: Its cognate antigen has yet to be identified. Base qualities are not at hand, and no much larger clone is one base apart.

The sample in question was peripheral blood, obtained before pregnancy. This TCR was recovered from a female donor with multiple sclerosis, enrolled in a pregnancy study. The chain was built from TRBV4-1 and TRBJ1-2; 6 matching bases give a weak D call of TRBD1. The CDR3: CASSQPPAGARNYGYTF. In nucleotide form, the sequence is TGCGCCAGCAGCCAACCCCCCGCGGGGGCGCGGAACTATGGCTACACCTTC.